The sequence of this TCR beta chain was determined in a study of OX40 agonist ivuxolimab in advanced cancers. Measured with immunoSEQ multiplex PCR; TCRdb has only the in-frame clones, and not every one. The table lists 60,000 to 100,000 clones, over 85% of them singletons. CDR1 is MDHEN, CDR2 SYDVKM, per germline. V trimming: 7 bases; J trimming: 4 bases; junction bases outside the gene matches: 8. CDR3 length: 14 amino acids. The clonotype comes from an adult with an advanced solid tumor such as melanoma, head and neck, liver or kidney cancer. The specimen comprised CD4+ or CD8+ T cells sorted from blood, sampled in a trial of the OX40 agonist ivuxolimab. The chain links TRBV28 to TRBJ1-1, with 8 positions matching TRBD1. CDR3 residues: CASMVTGEFTEAFF. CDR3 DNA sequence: TGTGCCAGCATGGTGACAGGGGAGTTCACTGAAGCTTTCTTT.